Here is one T cell receptor beta chain with its context. Its antigen is unidentified. Time point meaning: baseline, week 1 (first vaccination visit). Treatment indicated: pre-vaccination baseline after standard-of-care therapy. This record comes from a study of a mutant IDH1 vaccine in newly diagnosed glioma. Looking at the study overall: Patients were pretreated with radiotherapy, temozolomide, or both, mostly both. Study findings and constraints: Top-clonotype changes in peripheral T cells seemed unrelated to pseudoprogression.

Data came from immunoSEQ multiplex PCR; TCRdb stores just in-frame clones and leaves some out. Found here are tens of thousands of clones, around 79% of them singletons; the top ten hold approximately 8.2%. Germline-derived CDR1 and CDR2 are MNHEY and SVGAGI. This CDR3 contains 15 residues. After removal of 8 bases from V and 8 bases from J, the junction contained 12 bases not matched to a gene. This TCR came from a man aged 45-65 years with glioma. The rearrangement links TRBV6-5 to TRBJ1-4; 9 nucleotides agree with TRBD1. The sample consisted of PBMCs, taken from a glioma patient treated with radiotherapy, temozolomide or both. CDR3 amino acids: CASYSLTGGDEKLFF. CDR3 DNA sequence: TGTGCCAGCTACTCCCTGACAGGGGGGGACGAAAAACTGTTTTTT.